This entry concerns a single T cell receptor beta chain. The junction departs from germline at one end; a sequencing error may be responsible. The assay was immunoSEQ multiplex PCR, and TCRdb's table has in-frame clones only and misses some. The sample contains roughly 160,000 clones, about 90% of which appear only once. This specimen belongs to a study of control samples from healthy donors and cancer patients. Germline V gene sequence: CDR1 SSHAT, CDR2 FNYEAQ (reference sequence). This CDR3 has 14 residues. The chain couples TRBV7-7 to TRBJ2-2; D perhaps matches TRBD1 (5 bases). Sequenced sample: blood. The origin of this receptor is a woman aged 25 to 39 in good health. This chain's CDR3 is CASSLDRNTGELFF. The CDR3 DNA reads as TGTGCTAGCAGCTTAGACAGGAACACCGGGGAGCTGTTTTTT.